This record looks at one T cell receptor (beta chain) sequence and its context. The antigen is unknown. Assay used: immunoSEQ multiplex PCR; TCRdb lists only in-frame clones, some missing. This repertoire shows some 140,000 clones, roughly four fifths found once; its top ten account for around 1.4%. The ends lost 4 bases at V and 4 bases at J; junction bases unmatched: 9. There are 15 residues in the CDR3. The germline V gene has CDR1 MGHRA and CDR2 YSYEKL. The sample belongs to a study of cytomegalovirus exposure and HLA in healthy donors. Regarding the study as a whole: Among the CMV-associated chains, three were confirmed in vitro as specific for CMV antigens. Rare sequences made up most TCRs, while some public TCRs were found in many donors. Cytomegalovirus status was reportedly diagnosed by the classifier with high specificity and sensitivity. The study flagged 150 to 200 TCR beta chains as cytomegalovirus-associated.

The sample taken for sequencing was PBMCs. V usage is TRBV4-1 and J usage is TRBJ1-2; 7 positions match TRBD1. The TCR sequence derives from a woman between 25 and 40 years old in good health and CMV-seronegative. CDR3 amino acids: CASSPRQGLIYGYTF. The CDR3 DNA is TGCGCCAGCAGCCCACGACAGGGACTGATCTATGGCTACACCTTC.